This TCR beta chain was obtained from a study of T cell repertoires in aging, cancer and after chemotherapy (dated by TCRdb to the late 2010s). For context, the study as a whole: The donors fell into six age groups ranging from 30 or younger to 70 or older, and each group had at least three individuals. In the solid tumor group, paired pre- and post-chemotherapy samples were obtained from brain tumor (glioblastoma) patients receiving temozolomide-based therapy. Approximately 10 million TCR reads were contained in the full dataset. Peripheral blood TCR beta repertoires from healthy donors and cancer patients were profiled to examine immunoaging and T cell reconstitution after chemotherapy. The cohort comprised 218 cancer patients, 85 to 94 with hematological and 110 to 140 with solid cancers, plus 95 healthy donors as a reference group. Summary of the overall study and its limitations: In healthy donors, the decline in TCR diversity with age was mainly due to loss of richness, whereas in cancer patients loss of evenness also played a role. Significantly lower blood TCR diversity and higher clonality were observed in untreated patients with hematological or solid cancers than in age-matched healthy donors. The authors noted that the repertoire data do not allow conclusions about immunological memory after chemotherapy. An increase in median generation probability over the chemotherapy interval was observed in both cancer cohorts, suggesting that the repertoire was reconstituted through rebound thymic output.

CDR3 length: 12 amino acids, cysteine to phenylalanine. The sequence is cut down to CDR3 DNA, 36 bases in frame from base 1. V loses 1 base of germline sequence and J loses 5 bases, and the interval between the two ends is 5 bases. The germline V gene gives CDR1 as SGHTA and CDR2 as FQGNSA. As for this clonotype: Its specific antigen is unknown. No base quality values were provided; no much bigger clone lies one nucleotide off.

Rearranged TRB sequences spanning V, D and J segments were amplified by multiplex touch-down PCR using a mixed TRB-A/B primer pool. Illumina adapters and sample indices were added to the amplicons in two consecutive PCR reactions performed with Phusion HS II polymerase. Amplicons were gel-purified using the NucleoSpin Gel and PCR Clean-up kit and were subsequently checked with Qubit and an Agilent 2100 Bioanalyzer. Sequencing of the libraries was done on an Illumina MiSeq with paired-end, single-indexed 600-cycle runs. From the authors' description of their analysis: MiXCR versions 2.12 and 3.0.5 were used to process TRB sequences. Each unique CDR3 nucleotide sequence counted as one clone, and only productive sequences with at least two reads were retained. The repertoire metrics were Shannon diversity, evenness, clonality (calculated as one minus evenness), and diversity profiles parameterized by alpha from 0 to 5. The IGoR algorithm was used to calculate generation probabilities for clones in the paired samples taken before and after chemotherapy. TCRdb redid the processing of the public reads, applying fastp at Q25 and MiXCR, and retained in-frame beta chains. For every CDR3 protein sequence, its rows merge into one entry that carries the most common genes and DNA. TCRdb's processing, not the authors' own work, is the source of the V and J calls. Here the sample has about 2,400 distinct CDR3 sequences; roughly 47% occur a single time. The ten largest account for 30% to 45% of the sample.

Instead of sorted cells or RNA, genomic DNA extracted from peripheral blood served as the source for amplifying TCR beta rearrangements. The receptor chain draws on TRBV7-2 and TRBJ2-5; the D segment cannot be called with confidence. The sequencing input was blood. This clonotype was sampled from a human donor with a solid tumor. CDR3 loop: CASSLVGETQYF. The DNA sequence follows: TGTGCCAGCAGCTTAGTCGGGGAGACCCAGTACTTC.